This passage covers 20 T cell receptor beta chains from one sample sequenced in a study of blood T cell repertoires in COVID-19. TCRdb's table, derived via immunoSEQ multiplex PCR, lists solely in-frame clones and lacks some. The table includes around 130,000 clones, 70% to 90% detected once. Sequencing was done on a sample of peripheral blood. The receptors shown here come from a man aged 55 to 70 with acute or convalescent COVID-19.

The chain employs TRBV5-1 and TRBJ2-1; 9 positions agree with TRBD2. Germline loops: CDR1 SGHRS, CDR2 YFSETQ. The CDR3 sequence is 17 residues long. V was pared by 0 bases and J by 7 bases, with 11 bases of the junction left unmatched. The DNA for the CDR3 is TGCGCCAGCAGCTTGGGGTCGGGTAGCGGGAGAGGAAATGAGCAGTTCTTC. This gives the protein CASSLGSGSGRGNEQFF.

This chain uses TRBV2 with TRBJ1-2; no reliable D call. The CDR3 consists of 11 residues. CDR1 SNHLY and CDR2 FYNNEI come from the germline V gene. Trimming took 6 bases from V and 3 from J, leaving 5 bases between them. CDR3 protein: CASSDYYGYTF. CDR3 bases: TGTGCCAGCAGCGACTACTATGGCTACACCTTC.

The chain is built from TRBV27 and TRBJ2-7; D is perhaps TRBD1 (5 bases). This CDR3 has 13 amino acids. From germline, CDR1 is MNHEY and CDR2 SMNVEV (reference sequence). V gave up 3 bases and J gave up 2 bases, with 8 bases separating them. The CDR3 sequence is CASSLGRAYEQYF. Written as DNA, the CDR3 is TGTGCCAGCAGTTTGGGCAGGGCCTACGAGCAGTACTTC.

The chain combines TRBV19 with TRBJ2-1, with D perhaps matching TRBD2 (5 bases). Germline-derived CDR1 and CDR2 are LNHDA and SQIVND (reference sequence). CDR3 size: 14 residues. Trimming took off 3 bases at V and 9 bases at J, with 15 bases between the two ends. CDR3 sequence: CASSMSPPRGEQFF. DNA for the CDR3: TGTGCCAGTAGTATGTCTCCTCCCCGGGGTGAGCAGTTCTTC. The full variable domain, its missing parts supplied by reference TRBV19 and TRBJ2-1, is DGGITQSPKYLFRKEGQNVTLSCEQNLNHDAMYWYRQDPGQGLRLIYYSQIVNDFQKGDIAEGYSVSREKKESFPLTVTSAQKNPTAFYLCASSMSPPRGEQFFGPGTRLTVL.

CDR3 DNA sequence: TGTGCCACAGGAGGCGTCAATGAGCAGTTCTTC. Its protein is CATGGVNEQFF. The genes are TRBV3-1 (or the pseudogene TRBV3-2) and TRBJ2-1, with TRBD2 as a possible D gene (5 bases). V was pared by 10 bases and J by 6 bases, with 10 bases between. Germline CDR1 and CDR2: LGHDT and YNNKEL (reference sequence). The CDR3 totals 11 residues.

This CDR3 is CASTSRQGQETQYF. The CDR3 nucleotides are TGTGCCAGCACCTCTCGACAGGGACAAGAGACCCAGTACTTC. The chain uses TRBV6-5 and TRBJ2-5; 7 positions match TRBD1. Germline trimming cut 7 bases from V and 2 bases from J; bases unmatched to any gene: 7. CDR3 length equals 14 residues. Germline V gene data show CDR1 as MNHEY and CDR2 as SVGAGI.

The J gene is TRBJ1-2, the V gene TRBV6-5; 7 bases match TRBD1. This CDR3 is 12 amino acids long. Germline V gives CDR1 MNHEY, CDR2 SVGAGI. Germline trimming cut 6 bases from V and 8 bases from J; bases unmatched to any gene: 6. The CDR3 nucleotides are TGTGCCAGCAGCCGCGACAGGGAGGGCTACACCTTC. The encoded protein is CASSRDREGYTF.

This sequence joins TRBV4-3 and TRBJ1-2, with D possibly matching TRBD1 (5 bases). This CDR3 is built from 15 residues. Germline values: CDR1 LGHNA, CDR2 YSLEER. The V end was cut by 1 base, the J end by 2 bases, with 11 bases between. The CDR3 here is CASSQVTGENYGYTF. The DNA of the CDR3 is TGCGCCAGCAGCCAAGTGACGGGGGAGAACTATGGCTACACCTTC.

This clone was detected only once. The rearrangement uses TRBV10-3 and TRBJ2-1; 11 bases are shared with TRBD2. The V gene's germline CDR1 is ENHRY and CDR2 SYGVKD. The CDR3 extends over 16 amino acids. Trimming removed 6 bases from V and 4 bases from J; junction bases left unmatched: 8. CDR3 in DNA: TGTGCCATCAGGAACGGGACTAGCGGAAGATACAATGAGCAGTTCTTC. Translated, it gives CAIRNGTSGRYNEQFF.

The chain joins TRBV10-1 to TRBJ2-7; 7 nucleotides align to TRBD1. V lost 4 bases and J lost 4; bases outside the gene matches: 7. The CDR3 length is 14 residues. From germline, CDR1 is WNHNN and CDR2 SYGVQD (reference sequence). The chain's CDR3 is CASSGGGIGYEQYF. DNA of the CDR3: TGCGCCAGCAGTGGAGGGGGCATTGGGTACGAGCAGTACTTC.

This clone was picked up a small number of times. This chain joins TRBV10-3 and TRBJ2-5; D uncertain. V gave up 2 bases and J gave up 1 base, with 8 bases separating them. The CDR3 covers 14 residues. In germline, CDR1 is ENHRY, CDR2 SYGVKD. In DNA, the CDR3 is TGTGCCATCAGTGAGGTGGCGGCCCAAGAGACCCAGTACTTC. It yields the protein CAISEVAAQETQYF.

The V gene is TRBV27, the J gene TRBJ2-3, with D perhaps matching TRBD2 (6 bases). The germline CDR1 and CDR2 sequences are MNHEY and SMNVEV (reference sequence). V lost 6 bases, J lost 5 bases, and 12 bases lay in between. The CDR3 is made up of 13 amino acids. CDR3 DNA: TGTGCCAGCAGCCGGGAGTGGGGAGATACGCAGTATTTT. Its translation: CASSREWGDTQYF.

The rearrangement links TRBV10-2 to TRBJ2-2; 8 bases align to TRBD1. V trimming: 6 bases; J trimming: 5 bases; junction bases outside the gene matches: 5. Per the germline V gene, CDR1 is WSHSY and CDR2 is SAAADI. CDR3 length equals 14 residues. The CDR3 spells CASRGTGRTGELFF. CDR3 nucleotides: TGCGCCAGCAGAGGGACAGGAAGGACCGGGGAGCTGTTTTTT.

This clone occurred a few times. This chain's CDR3 is CASSSTFRGGMNTEAFF. CDR3 coding DNA: TGTGCCAGCAGTTCCACCTTTAGGGGGGGGATGAACACTGAAGCTTTCTTT. This chain connects TRBV28 to TRBJ1-1, with D possibly matching TRBD1 (6 bases). The germline gives CDR1 MDHEN, CDR2 SYDVKM. V shed 4 bases and J shed 0 bases, with 18 bases lying between them. CDR3 length: 17 residues. The complete variable domain, with remaining parts taken from reference TRBV28 and TRBJ1-1, reads DVKVTQSSRYLVKRTGEKVFLECVQDMDHENMFWYRQDPGLGLRLIYFSYDVKMKEKGDIPEGYSVSREKKERFSLILESASTNQTSMYLCASSSTFRGGMNTEAFFGQGTRLTVV.

CDR3 DNA sequence: TGTGCCAGCACTCCACTTATCCTAGCGGGAGGGAGCTCCTACAATGAGCAGTTCTTC. It specifies CASTPLILAGGSSYNEQFF. The chain combines TRBV21-1 with TRBJ2-1; TRBD2 is the table's D call, not checked against the DNA. TRBV21-1 corresponds to a pseudogene. The CDR3 has 19 residues.

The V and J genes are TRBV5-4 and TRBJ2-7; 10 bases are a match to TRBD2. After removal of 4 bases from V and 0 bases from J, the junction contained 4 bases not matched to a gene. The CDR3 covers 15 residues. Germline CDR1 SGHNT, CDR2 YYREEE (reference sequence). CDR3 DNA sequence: TGTGCCAGCAGCAAAACTAGCGGGGCCTCCTACGAGCAGTACTTC. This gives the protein CASSKTSGASYEQYF.

The DNA for the CDR3 is TGCAGCGCACAGGGGTTCCGCAATGAGCAGTTCTTC. Amino acids: CSAQGFRNEQFF. This chain joins TRBV29-1 and TRBJ2-1, with 7 bases lining up with TRBD1. Germline CDR1 reads SQVTM; CDR2 reads ANQGSEA. This CDR3 has 12 amino acids. V trimming: 7 bases; J trimming: 6 bases; junction bases outside the gene matches: 6.

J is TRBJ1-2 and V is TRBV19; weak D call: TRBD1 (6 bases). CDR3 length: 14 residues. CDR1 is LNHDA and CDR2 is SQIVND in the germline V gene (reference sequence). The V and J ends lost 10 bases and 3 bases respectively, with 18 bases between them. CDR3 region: CATQGTSADYGYTF. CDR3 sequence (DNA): TGTGCCACCCAGGGGACGTCGGCGGACTATGGCTACACCTTC. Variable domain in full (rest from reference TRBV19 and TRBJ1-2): DGGITQSPKYLFRKEGQNVTLSCEQNLNHDAMYWYRQDPGQGLRLIYYSQIVNDFQKGDIAEGYSVSREKKESFPLTVTSAQKNPTAFYLCATQGTSADYGYTFGSGTRLTVV.

CDR3 sequence: CASSLNSGIPTGELFF. CDR3 bases: TGTGCCAGCAGTTTAAATTCGGGAATCCCGACCGGGGAGCTGTTTTTT. The J gene is TRBJ2-2, the V gene TRBV28; D possibly corresponds to TRBD2 (5 bases). With 2 bases removed from V and 5 bases from J, the gap between germline ends came to 15 bases. The CDR3 runs to 16 residues. The germline V gene encodes CDR1 MDHEN and CDR2 SYDVKM.

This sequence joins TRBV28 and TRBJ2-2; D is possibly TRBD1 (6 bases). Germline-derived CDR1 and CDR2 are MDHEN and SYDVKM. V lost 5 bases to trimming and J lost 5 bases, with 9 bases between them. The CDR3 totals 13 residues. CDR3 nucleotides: TGTGCCAGCAGTAAACAGGGAACCGGGGAGCTGTTTTTT. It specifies CASSKQGTGELFF.